This T cell receptor beta chain stems from a study of blood T cells in healthy people across ages. Findings and limits, study-wide: As age increased, TCR beta diversity per million T cells fell in a roughly linear fashion.

About this clonotype: Its antigen is not identified.

Combining a sample-barcoded 5' primer with a J-beta primer mix, a second PCR ran for 7 to 11 cycles. All samples yielded 2.5 million or more CDR3-containing paired-end reads. TCRdb itself ran the 5' RACE reads through MiXCR, one entry per CDR3 protein. In the table there are about 2 million distinct CDR3 sequences, roughly 50% of which are singletons. RNA extraction gave at least 5 micrograms of total RNA per sample. The source is a middle-aged woman in good health. Sequencing input: blood.

The CDR3: CASGSTPSTDTQYF. The CDR3 region has the DNA TGCGCCAGCGGTTCTACACCTAGCACAGATACGCAGTATTTT. The gene calls are TRBV5-1 and TRBJ2-3; the D is unclear. CDR1 is SGHRS, CDR2 YFSETQ, per germline. Trimming cost V 7 bases and J 0 bases, with 12 bases left between them. The CDR3 loop spans 14 amino acids.